Presented here are 30 T cell receptor beta chains from one specimen sequenced in a study of high-grade serous ovarian cancer treatment subgroups. Profiled with immunoSEQ multiplex PCR; TCRdb holds only in-frame clones, not every one. The profile shows 10,000 to 13,000 clones, 83% of them singletons. The tumor samples were collected prior to definitive surgery or chemotherapy. Sequencing used tumor tissue. These receptors all come from a human donor with high-grade serous ovarian cancer.

Only one count was recorded for this clone. The J gene is TRBJ2-2, the V gene TRBV11-2; D uncertain. Trimming removed 6 bases from V and 7 bases from J, with 6 bases in between. CDR1 is SGHAT and CDR2 is FQNNGV in the germline V gene. This CDR3 has 11 residues. DNA of the CDR3: TGTGCCAGCAGACACGACGGGGAGCTGTTTTTT. Translated, it gives CASRHDGELFF.

The rearrangement links TRBV4-1 to TRBJ1-1; D is possibly TRBD1 (5 bases). The V end was cut by 0 bases, the J end by 7 bases, with 9 bases between. Germline values: CDR1 MGHRA, CDR2 YSYEKL. The CDR3 contains 13 residues. CDR3 sequence: CASSQEGRGEAFF. In DNA, the CDR3 is TGCGCCAGCAGCCAAGAGGGGCGGGGTGAAGCTTTCTTT.

The chain links TRBV6-5 to TRBJ1-5, with TRBD1 matching 7 bases. Germline lookup yields CDR1 MNHEY and CDR2 SVGAGI. The ends lost 8 bases at V and 0 bases at J; junction bases unmatched: 1. The CDR3 loop spans 13 amino acids. CDR3 DNA: TGTGCCAGCGGACAGGATAGCAATCAGCCCCAGCATTTT. Protein: CASGQDSNQPQHF.

The chain carries TRBV19 and TRBJ2-1; 13 nucleotides line up with TRBD2. Unmatched junction bases numbered 6, after V lost 7 bases and J lost 9 bases. The CDR3 loop spans 14 amino acids. The V gene's germline CDR1 is LNHDA and CDR2 SQIVND (reference sequence). CDR3 coding DNA: TGTGCCAGTACCGAGGGACTAGCGGGAAGTGAGCAGTTCTTC. Its translation is CASTEGLAGSEQFF.

The table lists this clone with a few counts. The chain has TRBV6-6 and TRBJ1-1; D remains ambiguous. CDR1 is MNHNY, CDR2 SVGAGI, per germline (reference sequence). The ends were cut back, 10 bases at V and 3 bases at J, with 9 bases in the middle. This CDR3 spans 11 amino acids. The CDR3 here is CATCVDTEAFF. DNA of the CDR3: TGTGCCACCTGTGTCGACACTGAAGCTTTCTTT.

The V and J genes are TRBV5-1 and TRBJ2-2, with D possibly called TRBD1 or TRBD2 (5 bases each). Germline V gene lookup returns CDR1 SGHRS and CDR2 YFSETQ. V was trimmed by 0 bases and J by 2 bases, leaving 11 bases between them. This CDR3 is built from 16 residues. CDR3 amino acids: CASSLAQGVNTGELFF. The CDR3 bases are TGCGCCAGCAGCTTGGCGCAGGGAGTTAACACCGGGGAGCTGTTTTTT.

The J gene is TRBJ2-5, the V gene TRBV11-2, with D perhaps matching TRBD2 (6 bases). This CDR3 comprises 15 residues. The V end lost 5 bases, the J end lost 1 base, and 14 bases lay between the germline ends. CDR1 and CDR2 (germline): SGHAT, FQNNGV. CDR3 in DNA: TGTGCCAGCAGCGATAGCGGAGGACTCCAAGAGACCCAGTACTTC. It specifies CASSDSGGLQETQYF.

The rearrangement links TRBV19 to TRBJ2-1; tentatively, D is TRBD2 (6 bases). Germline CDR1 reads LNHDA; CDR2 reads SQIVND (reference sequence). There are 15 residues in the CDR3. V was trimmed by 3 bases and J by 1 base, leaving 10 bases between them. CDR3 sequence: CASSIRGSSYNEQFF. The CDR3 DNA follows: TGTGCCAGTAGTATTCGGGGGTCGTCCTACAATGAGCAGTTCTTC.

This chain links TRBV28 with TRBJ2-1; unclear D gene. V lost 4 bases, J lost 7 bases, and 20 bases lay in between. The CDR3 sequence is 16 residues long. CDR1 is MDHEN, CDR2 SYDVKM, per germline. CDR3 in amino acids: CASSSIPTARRNEQFF. The DNA for the CDR3 is TGTGCCAGCAGTTCTATTCCCACGGCGCGGCGAAATGAGCAGTTCTTC.

In the case of this clone: Germline and junction disagree at one end, which may indicate a read error. The chain has TRBV2 and TRBJ1-5; D is uncertain. Germline CDR1 and CDR2: SNHLY and FYNNEI. CDR3 length: 16 amino acids. The CDR3 here is CASSVTGSLSDQPQHF. The CDR3 coding sequence is TGTGCCAGCAGTGTAACCGGGAGTCTTAGCGATCAGCCCCAGCATTTT.

The rearrangement joins TRBV5-6 to TRBJ1-1, with 7 nucleotides matching TRBD1. Per the germline V gene, CDR1 is SGHDT and CDR2 is YYEEEE. The CDR3 extends over 12 amino acids. Trimming took 0 bases from V and 8 from J; bases not matched to a gene: 1. CDR3 DNA: TGTGCCAGCAGCTTGGGACAGGGAGAAGCTTTCTTT. Translated, it gives CASSLGQGEAFF.

The chain employs TRBV12-5 and TRBJ1-5; TRBD1 agrees at 7 bases. The trim removed 7 bases at V and 7 bases at J, leaving 22 bases unmatched. Germline V CDR1 and CDR2: LGHNT, FRNRAP. This CDR3 has 18 amino acids. As DNA, the CDR3 is TGTGCTAGTGTTTGGGGGACAGATGCCACCCGGACGGGCCAGCCCCAGCATTTT. Protein: CASVWGTDATRTGQPQHF.

The V gene is TRBV6-1, the J gene TRBJ2-6; TRBD2 might be the D (7 bases). Germline-derived CDR1 and CDR2 are MNHNS and SASEGT. Trimming removed 10 bases at V and 0 bases at J, with 13 bases between. The CDR3 is 15 residues long. This CDR3 reads CATWGGRSGANVLTF. In DNA, the CDR3 is TGTGCCACATGGGGGGGCCGCTCTGGGGCCAACGTCCTGACTTTC.

This clone was counted between two and nine times. V usage is TRBV7-9 and J usage is TRBJ1-5; maybe TRBD1 (5 bases). The ends were cut back, 5 bases at V and 2 bases at J, with 16 bases in the middle. The CDR3 is made up of 16 amino acids. Looked up from germline, CDR1 is SEHNR and CDR2 is FQNEAQ (reference sequence). The CDR3 DNA reads as TGTGCCAGCAGCGCCCAGGGAGCGGTGGGCAATCAGCCCCAGCATTTT. This sequence encodes CASSAQGAVGNQPQHF.

This sequence joins TRBV15 and TRBJ1-1, with TRBD1 matching 7 bases. The CDR3 contains 14 residues. J was trimmed by 5 bases and V by 1 base; bases with no gene match: 4. The germline CDR1 and CDR2 sequences are LNHNV and YYDKDF (reference sequence). The CDR3 sequence is CATSRVRGQTEAFF. The CDR3 coding sequence is TGTGCCACCAGCAGAGTGAGGGGGCAGACTGAAGCTTTCTTT.

CDR3 sequence reads: CASTDRQGAAGELFF. The CDR3 bases are TGCGCCAGCACCGACCGACAGGGGGCGGCCGGGGAGCTGTTTTTT. V and J are TRBV5-1 and TRBJ2-2; 10 bases map to TRBD1. V was clipped by 6 bases and J by 6 bases; unmatched bases: 8. The CDR3 has 15 amino acids. Germline V CDR1 and CDR2: SGHRS, YFSETQ.

The rearrangement joins TRBV6-1 to TRBJ2-3; D may be TRBD2 (5 bases). V lost 2 bases to trimming and J lost 3 bases, with 9 bases between them. This CDR3 has 14 amino acids. The germline gives CDR1 MNHNS, CDR2 SASEGT. The CDR3 bases are TGTGCCAGCAGTGAAACGTGGAGGACAGATACGCAGTATTTT. It codes for CASSETWRTDTQYF.

A single count supports this clone. Here the CDR3 reads CASSQAPGDNEQFF. The CDR3, as DNA: TGTGCCAGCAGCCAAGCGCCAGGGGACAATGAGCAGTTCTTC. The chain combines TRBV5-6 with TRBJ2-1; TRBD1 is a possible D gene (6 bases). Germline CDR1 and CDR2: SGHDT and YYEEEE. This CDR3 is 14 amino acids long. Trimming took off 4 bases at V and 5 bases at J, with 13 bases between the two ends.

This clone came up a few times. This chain connects TRBV4-2 to TRBJ2-5, with D possibly being TRBD2 (6 bases). Germline V gene sequence: CDR1 LGHNA, CDR2 YNFKEQ. This CDR3 spans 15 amino acids. V lost 3 bases and J 5 bases, leaving 16 bases between the germline ends. The CDR3 nucleotides are TGTGCCAGCAGCCACCCCGGGGGTGGGACGGAGACCCAGTACTTC. Encoded protein: CASSHPGGGTETQYF.

The V and J genes are TRBV6-5 and TRBJ2-3, with D possibly TRBD1 on 6 matching bases. CDR1 is MNHEY and CDR2 is SVGAGI in the germline V gene. The V gene lost 0 bases and the J gene lost 2 bases, with 9 bases spanning the gap. CDR3 length: 15 residues. The CDR3 sequence: CASSYSGQVTDTQYF. CDR3 sequence (DNA): TGTGCCAGCAGTTACTCGGGACAAGTCACAGATACGCAGTATTTT.

The chain employs TRBV28 and TRBJ1-1; no firm D call. In germline, CDR1 is MDHEN, CDR2 SYDVKM. Deletions cut 3 bases from V and 1 base from J, with 6 bases between. The CDR3 is made up of 13 amino acids. The chain's CDR3 is CASSLLGNTEAFF. CDR3 nucleotides: TGTGCCAGCAGTTTGTTAGGGAACACTGAAGCTTTCTTT.

The chain couples TRBV5-5 to TRBJ1-1; D ambiguous. Per germline, CDR1 SGHKS and CDR2 YYEKEE (reference sequence). This CDR3 is built from 13 residues. Trimming cost V 0 bases and J 5 bases, with 8 bases left between them. CDR3 amino acids: CASSLGAGTEAFF. The CDR3 DNA is TGTGCCAGCAGCTTGGGGGCTGGGACTGAAGCTTTCTTT. The variable domain in full, completed from reference TRBV5-5 and TRBJ1-1, reads DAGVTQSPTHLIKTRGQQVTLRCSPISGHKSVSWYQQVLGQGPQFIFQYYEKEERGRGNFPDRFSARQFPNYSSELNVNALLLGDSALYLCASSLGAGTEAFFGQGTRLTVV.

The chain links TRBV6-1 to TRBJ1-2, with 11 bases matching TRBD1. V was clipped by 2 bases and J by 4 bases; unmatched bases: 3. This CDR3 region has 15 residues. CDR1 and CDR2 from the germline V gene are MNHNS and SASEGT. The CDR3 coding sequence is TGTGCCAGCAGTGAATCCGGGACAGGGGGCTATGGCTACACCTTC. Translated, it gives CASSESGTGGYGYTF.

V gene TRBV20-1 combines with J gene TRBJ2-3; no firm D call. The CDR3 runs to 11 residues. Germline lookup yields CDR1 DFQATT and CDR2 SNEGSKA (reference sequence). Trimming stripped 6 bases from V and 4 bases from J, with 8 bases between. DNA of the CDR3: TGCAGTGCACCTGAGCCAGATACGCAGTATTTT. This gives the protein CSAPEPDTQYF.

This chain links TRBV27 with TRBJ2-2; TRBD2 matches 8 bases. V gave up 2 bases and J gave up 6 bases; unmatched junction bases: 5. Per germline, CDR1 MNHEY and CDR2 SMNVEV (reference sequence). CDR3 size: 15 residues. The CDR3 sequence: CASSLLGLGAGELFF. The CDR3 coding sequence is TGTGCCAGCAGTTTACTGGGACTAGGGGCCGGGGAGCTGTTTTTT.

V gene TRBV2 combines with J gene TRBJ1-6; TRBD1 aligns across 9 bases. After removal of 8 bases from V and 9 bases from J, the junction contained 5 bases not matched to a gene. CDR3 length: 13 residues. The V gene's germline CDR1 is SNHLY and CDR2 FYNNEI. The CDR3 is CASADRGGSPLHF. DNA of the CDR3: TGTGCCAGCGCGGACAGGGGAGGTTCACCCCTCCACTTT.

V is TRBV7-9 and J is TRBJ1-1, with 7 bases matching TRBD1. The germline CDR1 and CDR2 sequences are SEHNR and FQNEAQ (reference sequence). V was clipped by 4 bases and J by 5 bases; unmatched bases: 4. This CDR3 is built from 13 residues. The CDR3 bases are TGTGCCAGCAGCTCCACAGGGGTGACTGAAGCTTTCTTT. This codes for CASSSTGVTEAFF.

Worth noting for this clone: One junction end disagrees with the germline gene, perhaps due to a read error. In nucleotides, the CDR3 is TGTGCTAGCAGCTTCCTTAGCGGGAGGGCCGGGTGGGAGACCCAGTACTTC. Protein product: CASSFLSGRAGWETQYF. The chain employs TRBV7-7 and TRBJ2-5; 11 nucleotides line up with TRBD2. Germline V gives CDR1 SSHAT, CDR2 FNYEAQ (reference sequence). This CDR3 has 17 residues.

The chain recombines TRBV4-2 with TRBJ1-2; 7 nucleotides match TRBD1. The CDR3 is 14 residues long. Germline loops: CDR1 LGHNA, CDR2 YNFKEQ. J was trimmed by 7 bases and V by 8 bases; bases with no gene match: 13. For the CDR3, the DNA is TGTGCCAGCTCCCAACAGGGGATTCTTTTTGGCTACACCTTC. It encodes CASSQQGILFGYTF.

The chain couples TRBV11-2 to TRBJ2-7, with unresolved D. The CDR3 consists of 15 residues. CDR1 is SGHAT and CDR2 is FQNNGV in the germline V gene. Trimming shortened V by 0 bases and J by 1 base, and 10 bases separated the two germline ends. CDR3 nucleotides: TGTGCCAGCAGCTTAGATCGGACGGCGTCCTACGAGCAGTACTTC. It encodes CASSLDRTASYEQYF.